Sequencing of this TCR beta chain was carried out in a study of PD-1 blockade in classical Hodgkin lymphoma. Every patient had relapsed following autologous stem cell transplantation, and cohorts differed in brentuximab vedotin exposure. Using immunoSEQ multiplex PCR, the repertoire was profiled, and TCRdb retains in-frame clones only, with some absent. The sample carries 7,000 to 7,500 clones, roughly 71% recorded once. Comment on this clone: The sample holds other DNA sequences that translate to the same CDR3.

V dropped 4 bases and J dropped 6 bases, with 13 bases sitting between them. Germline lookup yields CDR1 SEHNR and CDR2 FQNEAQ (reference sequence). This CDR3 has 13 residues. The chain is built from TRBV7-9 and TRBJ2-7; no reliable D call. Here the sequenced sample was peripheral blood mononuclear cells (PBMCs), taken before the second cycle of nivolumab. This sequence originates from a human donor with classical Hodgkin lymphoma. Written as DNA, the CDR3 is TGTGCCAGCAGCTATAATCAGGCTCCCGAGCAGTACTTC. Translated: CASSYNQAPEQYF.